The clone carrying this T cell receptor (beta chain) came up a few times. In the PCR, 60 Vbeta and 13 Jbeta primers were used. Measured with immunoSEQ multiplex PCR; TCRdb has only the in-frame clones, and not every one. This sample has some 150,000 clones; 82% occur once, and the top ten carry 1.4%. The data derive from a study of cytomegalovirus exposure and HLA in healthy donors. Trimming cost V 2 bases and J 0 bases, with 7 bases left between them. CDR3 length equals 15 residues. Germline V gene data show CDR1 as LNHDA and CDR2 as SQIVND (reference sequence). At collection, donors were nominally healthy, but unrecorded immune exposures were probable.

Sequencing was performed on PBMCs. J is TRBJ1-4 and V is TRBV19; D gene unclear. The TCR originated in a man aged 25 to 45 in good health and CMV-seropositive. DNA for the CDR3: TGTGCCAGTAGTATATCGGGAGCAACTAATGAAAAACTGTTTTTT. Protein: CASSISGATNEKLFF. The variable domain in full, with the rest retrieved from reference TRBV19 and TRBJ1-4, is DGGITQSPKYLFRKEGQNVTLSCEQNLNHDAMYWYRQDPGQGLRLIYYSQIVNDFQKGDIAEGYSVSREKKESFPLTVTSAQKNPTAFYLCASSISGATNEKLFFGSGTQLSVL.